This T cell receptor beta chain emerged from a study of shared clonotypes between healthy human individuals. Study overall: Participating donors consisted of two women and a few men aged 18 to 49. Notes on the study in general: It was anticipated that sequencing depth would influence how many clonotypes donors shared.

Unsorted PBMC replicate PCRs drew on about 290 ng DNA, representing some 32,000 T cell genomes. Using immunoSEQ multiplex PCR, the repertoire was profiled, and TCRdb retains in-frame clones only, with some absent. The sample includes more than 400,000 clones, around 73% of them seen just once. Healthy adults negative for HIV, lacking recent acute infections or vaccinations, served as donors. As for this clone: Its antigen is not known.

CDR3 length: 14 residues. V shed 7 bases, J shed 7 bases, and the junction held 8 bases outside the gene matches. The germline gives CDR1 SEHNR, CDR2 FQNEAQ (reference sequence). V is TRBV7-9 and J is TRBJ2-1; TRBD2 aligns across 9 bases. The sequencing sample was made of PBMCs. The receptor's source is a woman aged 40 to 50 in good health. Some clones in this sample may be carry-over from other donors' samples. In DNA, the CDR3 is TGTGCCAGCACTCCCGGGACTAGCCGGAATGAGCAGTTCTTC. This encodes CASTPGTSRNEQFF.